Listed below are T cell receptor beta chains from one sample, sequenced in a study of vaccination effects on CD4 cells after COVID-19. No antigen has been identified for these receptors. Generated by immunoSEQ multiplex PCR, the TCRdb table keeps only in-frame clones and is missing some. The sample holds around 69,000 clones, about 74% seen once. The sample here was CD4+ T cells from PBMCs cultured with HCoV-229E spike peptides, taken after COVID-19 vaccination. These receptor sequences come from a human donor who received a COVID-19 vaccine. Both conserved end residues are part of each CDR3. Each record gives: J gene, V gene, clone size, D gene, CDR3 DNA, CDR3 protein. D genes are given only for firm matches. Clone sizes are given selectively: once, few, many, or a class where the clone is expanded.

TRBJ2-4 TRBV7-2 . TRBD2 TGTGCCAGCAGCTCCGCGGGGGGGCAGAACATTCAGTACTTC CASSSAGGQNIQYF
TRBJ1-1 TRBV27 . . TGTGCCAGCAGGGAACAGGGAAACACTGAAGCTTTCTTT CASREQGNTEAFF
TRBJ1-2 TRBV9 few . TGTGCCAGCAGCGCTTATAGGGGGTATGAGGATGGCTACACCTTC CASSAYRGYEDGYTF
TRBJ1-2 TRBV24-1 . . TGTGCCACCAGTGATGGGTATGGCTACACCTTC CATSDGYGYTF
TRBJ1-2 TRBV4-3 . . TGCGCCAGCAGCCAAGCCGGACTGTCGAGGGGCGATGGCTACACCTTC CASSQAGLSRGDGYTF
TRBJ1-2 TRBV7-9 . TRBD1 TGTGCCAGCAGCTCCCCTACAGGGGGCTATGGCTACACCTTC CASSSPTGGYGYTF
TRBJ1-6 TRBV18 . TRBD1 TGTGCCAGCTCCCAAGGACAGGGGGCTAATTCACCCCTCCACTTT CASSQGQGANSPLHF
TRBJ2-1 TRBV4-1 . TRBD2 TGCGCCAGCAGCCTCCCTAGCGGAGTGTACAATGAGCAGTTCTTC CASSLPSGVYNEQFF
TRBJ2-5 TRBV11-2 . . TGTGCCAGCAGCTTTTATGGGACGCCCACCGGGGAGACCCAGTACTTC CASSFYGTPTGETQYF
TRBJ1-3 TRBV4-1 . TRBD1 TGCGCCAGCAGCCAAGCAGGACAGGGTTTCTCTGGAAACACCATATATTTT CASSQAGQGFSGNTIYF
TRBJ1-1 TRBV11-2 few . TGTGCCAGCAGCCTACGCAAAATGACAGCGATGAACACTGAAGCTTTCTTT CASSLRKMTAMNTEAFF
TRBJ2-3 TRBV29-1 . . TGCAGCGCCGAGGGACGGAAAGGGACAGATACGCAGTATTTT CSAEGRKGTDTQYF
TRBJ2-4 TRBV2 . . TGTGCCAGCACCGAAACTAGAAACATTCAGTACTTC CASTETRNIQYF
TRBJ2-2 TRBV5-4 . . TGTGCCAGCAGCTTGCCGGGGGCCCGGGGCGGGGAGCTGTTTTTT CASSLPGARGGELFF
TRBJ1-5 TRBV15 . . TGTGCCACCAGCAGAAACGCATATAGCAATCAGCCCCAGCATTTT CATSRNAYSNQPQHF
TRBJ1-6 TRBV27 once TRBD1 TGTGCCAGCAGAGAAAAACAGGGGGTAGCGAATTCACCCCTCCACTTT CASREKQGVANSPLHF